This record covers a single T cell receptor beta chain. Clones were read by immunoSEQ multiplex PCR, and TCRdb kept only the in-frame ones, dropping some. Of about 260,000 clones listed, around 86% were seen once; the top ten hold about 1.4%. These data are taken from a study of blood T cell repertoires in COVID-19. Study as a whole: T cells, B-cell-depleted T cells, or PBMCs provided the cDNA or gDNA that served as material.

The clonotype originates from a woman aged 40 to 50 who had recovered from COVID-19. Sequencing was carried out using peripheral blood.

CDR3 amino acids: CASSPQGGDSPLHF. The CDR3 DNA follows: TGTGCCAGCAGCCCACAGGGTGGGGATTCACCCCTCCACTTT. V gene TRBV27 combines with J gene TRBJ1-6; a possible D gene is TRBD1 (6 bases). Trimming shortened V by 6 bases and J by 8 bases, and 14 bases separated the two germline ends. CDR3 length: 14 amino acids. Germline V gene sequence: CDR1 MNHEY, CDR2 SMNVEV (reference sequence).